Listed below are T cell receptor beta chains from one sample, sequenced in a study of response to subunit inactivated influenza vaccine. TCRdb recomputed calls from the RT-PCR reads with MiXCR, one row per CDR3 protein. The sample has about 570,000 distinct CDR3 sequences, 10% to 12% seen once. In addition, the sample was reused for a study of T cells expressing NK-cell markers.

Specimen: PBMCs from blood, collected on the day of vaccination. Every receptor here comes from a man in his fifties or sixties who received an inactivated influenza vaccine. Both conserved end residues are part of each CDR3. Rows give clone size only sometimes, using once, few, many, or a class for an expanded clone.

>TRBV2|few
CASSEVTITGELFF
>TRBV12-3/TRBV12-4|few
CASSAGSGRETQYF
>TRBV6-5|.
CASSYLSGGTYEQYF
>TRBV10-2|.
CASSGSKGAYEQYF
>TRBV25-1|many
CASSDEDWGTGGEETQYF
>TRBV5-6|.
CASSMTTGETGELFF
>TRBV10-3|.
CAISESKGLNEKLFF
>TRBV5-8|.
CASRLPGTGKTDTQYF
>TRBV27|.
CASRDQAGGNYEQYF
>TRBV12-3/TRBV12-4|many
CASSTGTANYGYTF
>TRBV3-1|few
CASSQDSYQETQYF
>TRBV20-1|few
CSARESGTFQETQYF
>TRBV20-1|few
CSAREVNAYGYTF
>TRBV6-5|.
CASSTPARSPLHF
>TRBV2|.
CASSQGQGTYNEQFF
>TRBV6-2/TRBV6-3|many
CASSTGTSGFGEQFF
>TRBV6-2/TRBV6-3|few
CASKSRDRRSGANVLTF
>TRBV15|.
CATSRDRSARGYTF
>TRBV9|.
CASSKESTSGHNEQFF
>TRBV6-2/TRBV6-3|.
CATQNREIRTGELFF
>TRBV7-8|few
CASSFAGRTDTQYF
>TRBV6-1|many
CASSPNRDRLYYGYTF
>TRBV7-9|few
CASSLKAGDGELFF
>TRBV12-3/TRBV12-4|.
CASGTVGAPLGTGELFF
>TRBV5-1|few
CASSLMGLTNTEAFF
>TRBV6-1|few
CASTRASGSSGANVLTF
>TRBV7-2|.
CASSRTGWADTQYF
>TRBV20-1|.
CSARDYYEQYF
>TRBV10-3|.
CAISELGAHDRYEQYF
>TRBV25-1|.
CASAAPGHFSGNTIYF
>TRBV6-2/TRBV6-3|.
CASSWSYNEQFF
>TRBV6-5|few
CASSYRAGLATYEQYF
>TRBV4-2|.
CASSQDPLGEGGYTF